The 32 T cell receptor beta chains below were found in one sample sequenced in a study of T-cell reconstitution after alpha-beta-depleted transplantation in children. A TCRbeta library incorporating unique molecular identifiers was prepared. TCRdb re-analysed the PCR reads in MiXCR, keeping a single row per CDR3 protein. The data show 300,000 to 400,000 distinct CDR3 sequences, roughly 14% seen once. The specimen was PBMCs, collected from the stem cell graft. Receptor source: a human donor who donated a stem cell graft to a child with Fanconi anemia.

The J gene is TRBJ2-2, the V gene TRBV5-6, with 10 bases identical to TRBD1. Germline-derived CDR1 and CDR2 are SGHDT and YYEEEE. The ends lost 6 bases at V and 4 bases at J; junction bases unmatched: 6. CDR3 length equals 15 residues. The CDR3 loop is CASTGDRGLTGELFF. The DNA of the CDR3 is TGTGCCAGCACCGGGGACAGGGGTCTCACCGGGGAGCTGTTTTTT.

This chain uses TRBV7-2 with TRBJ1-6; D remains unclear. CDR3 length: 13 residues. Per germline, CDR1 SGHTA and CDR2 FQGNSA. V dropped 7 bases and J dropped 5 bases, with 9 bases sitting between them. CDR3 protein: CASTPGNNSPLHF. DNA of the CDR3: TGTGCCAGCACCCCGGGCAATAATTCACCCCTCCACTTT.

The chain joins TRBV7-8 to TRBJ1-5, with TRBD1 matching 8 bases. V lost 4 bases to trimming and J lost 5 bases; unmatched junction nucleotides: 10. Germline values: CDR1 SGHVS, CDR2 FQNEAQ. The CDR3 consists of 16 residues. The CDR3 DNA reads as TGTGCCAGCAGCTCCCTCTGGACAGGGAGGGATCAGCCCCAGCATTTT. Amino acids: CASSSLWTGRDQPQHF.

As DNA, the CDR3 is TGTGCCAGCAGTGAATTCTTTGCTAGCGGGGAGACGAACACCGGGGAGCTGTTTTTT. This translates into CASSEFFASGETNTGELFF. The J gene is TRBJ2-2, the V gene TRBV25-1, with 9 nucleotides matching TRBD2. Trimming at V came to 1 base and at J to 0 bases, leaving 9 bases not matched to a gene. The germline gives CDR1 MGHDK, CDR2 SYGVNS. The CDR3 extends over 19 amino acids.

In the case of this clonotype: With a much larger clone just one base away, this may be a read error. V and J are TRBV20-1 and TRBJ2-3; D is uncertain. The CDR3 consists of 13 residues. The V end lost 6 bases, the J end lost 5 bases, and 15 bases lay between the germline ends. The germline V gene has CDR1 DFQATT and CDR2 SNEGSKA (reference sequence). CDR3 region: CSAISGSIDTQYF. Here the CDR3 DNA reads TGCAGTGCCATATCCGGGTCCATAGATACGCAGTATTTT.

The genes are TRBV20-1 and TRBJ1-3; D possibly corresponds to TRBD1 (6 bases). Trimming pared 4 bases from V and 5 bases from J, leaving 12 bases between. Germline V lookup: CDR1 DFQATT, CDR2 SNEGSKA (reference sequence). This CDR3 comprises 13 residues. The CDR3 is CSAIWDIRNTIYF. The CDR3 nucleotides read TGCAGTGCTATTTGGGACATTCGAAACACCATATATTTT.

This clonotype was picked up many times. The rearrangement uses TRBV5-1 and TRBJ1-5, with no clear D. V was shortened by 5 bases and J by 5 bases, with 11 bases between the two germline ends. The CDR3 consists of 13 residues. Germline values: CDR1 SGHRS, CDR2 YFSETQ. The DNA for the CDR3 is TGCGCCAGCAGAGCCTACGAGGATCAGCCCCAGCATTTT. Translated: CASRAYEDQPQHF.

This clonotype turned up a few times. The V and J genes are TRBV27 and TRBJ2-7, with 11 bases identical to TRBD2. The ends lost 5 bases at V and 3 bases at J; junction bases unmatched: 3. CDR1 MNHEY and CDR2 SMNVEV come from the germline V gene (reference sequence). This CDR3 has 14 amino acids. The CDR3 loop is CASSAGLADYEQYV. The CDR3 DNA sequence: TGTGCCAGCAGTGCGGGACTAGCGGACTACGAGCAGTACGTC.

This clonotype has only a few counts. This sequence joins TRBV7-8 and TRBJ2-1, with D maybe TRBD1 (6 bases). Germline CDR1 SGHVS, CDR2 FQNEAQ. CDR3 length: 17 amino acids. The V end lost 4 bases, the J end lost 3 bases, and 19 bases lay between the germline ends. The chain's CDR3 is CASSWNRGTGNYNEQFF. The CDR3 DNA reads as TGTGCCAGCAGCTGGAACCGGGGCACAGGGAACTACAATGAGCAGTTCTTC.

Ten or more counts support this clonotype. The CDR3 protein is CASSYPRGELFF. The CDR3, as DNA: TGTGCCAGCAGTTACCCGAGGGGGGAGCTGTTTTTT. The V call is TRBV27, the J call TRBJ2-2; D ambiguous. CDR1 MNHEY and CDR2 SMNVEV come from the germline V gene (reference sequence). Trimming stripped 4 bases from V and 8 bases from J, with 8 bases between. There are 12 residues in the CDR3.

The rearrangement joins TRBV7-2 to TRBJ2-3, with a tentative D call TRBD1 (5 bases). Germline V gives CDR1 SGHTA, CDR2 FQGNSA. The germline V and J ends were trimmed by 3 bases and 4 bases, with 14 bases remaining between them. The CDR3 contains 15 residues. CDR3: CASSLARAWADTQYF. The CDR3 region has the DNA TGTGCCAGCAGCTTGGCCAGGGCATGGGCAGATACGCAGTATTTT. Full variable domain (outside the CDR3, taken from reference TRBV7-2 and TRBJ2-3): GAGVSQSPSNKVTEKGKDVELRCDPISGHTALYWYRQSLGQGLEFLIYFQGNSAPDKSGLPSDRFSAERTGGSVSTLTIQRTQQEDSAVYLCASSLARAWADTQYFGPGTRLTVL.

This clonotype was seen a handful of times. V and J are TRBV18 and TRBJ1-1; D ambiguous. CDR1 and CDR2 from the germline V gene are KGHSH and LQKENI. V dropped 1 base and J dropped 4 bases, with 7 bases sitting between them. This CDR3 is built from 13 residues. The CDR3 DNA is TGTGCCAGCTCACCACAGGGTTCCACTGAAGCTTTCTTT. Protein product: CASSPQGSTEAFF.

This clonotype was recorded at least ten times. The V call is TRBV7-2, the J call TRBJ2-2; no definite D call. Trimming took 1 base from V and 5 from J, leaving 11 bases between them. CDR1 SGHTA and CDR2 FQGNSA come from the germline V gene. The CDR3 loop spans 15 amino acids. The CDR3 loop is CASSLVQAFTGELFF. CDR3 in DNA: TGTGCCAGCAGCTTAGTTCAAGCCTTTACCGGGGAGCTGTTTTTT.

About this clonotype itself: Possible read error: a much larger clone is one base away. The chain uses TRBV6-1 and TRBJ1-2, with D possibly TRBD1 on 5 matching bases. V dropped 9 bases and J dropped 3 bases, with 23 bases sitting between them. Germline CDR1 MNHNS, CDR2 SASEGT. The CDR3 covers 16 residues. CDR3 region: CARRDDSLGVYYGYTF. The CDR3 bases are TGTGCCAGAAGAGACGACAGTTTGGGGGTGTACTATGGCTACACCTTC.

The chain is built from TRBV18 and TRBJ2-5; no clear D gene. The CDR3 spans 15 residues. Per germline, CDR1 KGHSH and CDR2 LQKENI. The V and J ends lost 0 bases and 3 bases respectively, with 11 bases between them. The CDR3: CASSPPGAAKETQYF. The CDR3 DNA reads TGTGCCAGCTCACCACCGGGTGCAGCCAAAGAGACCCAGTACTTC.

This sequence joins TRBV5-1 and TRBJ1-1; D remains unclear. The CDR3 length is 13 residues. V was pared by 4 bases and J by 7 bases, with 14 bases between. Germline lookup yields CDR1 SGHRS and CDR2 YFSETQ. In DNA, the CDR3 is TGCGCCAGCAGCGTGACACCTGCGGATGAAGCTTTCTTT. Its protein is CASSVTPADEAFF. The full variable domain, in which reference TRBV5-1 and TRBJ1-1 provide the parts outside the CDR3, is KAGVTQTPRYLIKTRGQQVTLSCSPISGHRSVSWYQQTPGQGLQFLFEYFSETQRNKGNFPGRFSGRQFSNSRSEMNVSTLELGDSALYLCASSVTPADEAFFGQGTRLTVV.

The CDR3: CATSDRLVQETQYF. The CDR3 DNA is TGTGCCACCAGTGATCGACTAGTCCAAGAGACCCAGTACTTC. The chain joins TRBV24-1 to TRBJ2-5; D is possibly TRBD2 (6 bases). The CDR3 length is 14 residues. The germline V gene encodes CDR1 KGHDR and CDR2 SFDVKD. V lost 3 bases, J lost 1 base, and 8 bases lay in between.

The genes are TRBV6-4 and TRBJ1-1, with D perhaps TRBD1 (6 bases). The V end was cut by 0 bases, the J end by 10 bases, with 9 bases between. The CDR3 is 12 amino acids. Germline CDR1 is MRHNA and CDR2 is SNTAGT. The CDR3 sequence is CASSDSGQPAFF. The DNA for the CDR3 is TGTGCCAGCAGTGACTCCGGACAGCCAGCTTTCTTT.

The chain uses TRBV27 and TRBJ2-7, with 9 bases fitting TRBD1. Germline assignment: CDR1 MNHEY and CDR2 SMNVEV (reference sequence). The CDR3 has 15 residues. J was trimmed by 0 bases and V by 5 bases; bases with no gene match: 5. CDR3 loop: CASSPGQGCSYEQYF. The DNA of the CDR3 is TGTGCCAGCAGTCCTGGACAGGGGTGCTCCTACGAGCAGTACTTC.

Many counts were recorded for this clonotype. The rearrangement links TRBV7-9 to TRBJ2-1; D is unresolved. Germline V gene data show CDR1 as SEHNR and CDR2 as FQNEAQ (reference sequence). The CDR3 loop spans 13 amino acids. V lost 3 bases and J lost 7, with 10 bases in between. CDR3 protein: CASSFPGNNEQFF. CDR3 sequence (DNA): TGTGCCAGCAGCTTCCCCGGAAATAATGAGCAGTTCTTC.

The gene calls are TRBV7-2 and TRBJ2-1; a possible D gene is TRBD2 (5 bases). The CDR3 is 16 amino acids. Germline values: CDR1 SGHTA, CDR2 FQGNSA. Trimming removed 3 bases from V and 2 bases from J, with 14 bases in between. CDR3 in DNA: TGTGCCAGCAGCTTCTTTGGGAGCCTAACCTACAATGAGCAGTTCTTC. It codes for CASSFFGSLTYNEQFF. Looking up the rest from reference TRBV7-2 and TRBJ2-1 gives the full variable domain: GAGVSQSPSNKVTEKGKDVELRCDPISGHTALYWYRQSLGQGLEFLIYFQGNSAPDKSGLPSDRFSAERTGGSVSTLTIQRTQQEDSAVYLCASSFFGSLTYNEQFFGPGTRLTVL.

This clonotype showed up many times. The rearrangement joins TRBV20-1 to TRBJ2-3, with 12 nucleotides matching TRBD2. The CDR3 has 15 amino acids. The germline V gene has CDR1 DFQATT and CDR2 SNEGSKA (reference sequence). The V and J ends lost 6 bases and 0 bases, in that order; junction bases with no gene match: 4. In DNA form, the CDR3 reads TGCAGTGCAAGGACTAGCGGGACTAGCACAGATACGCAGTATTTT. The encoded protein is CSARTSGTSTDTQYF.

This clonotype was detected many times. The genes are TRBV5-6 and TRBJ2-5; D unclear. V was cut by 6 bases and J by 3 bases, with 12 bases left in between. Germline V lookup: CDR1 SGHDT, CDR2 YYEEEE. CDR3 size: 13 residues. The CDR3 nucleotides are TGTGCCAGCACCACAGAGGCGGAAGAGACCCAGTACTTC. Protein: CASTTEAEETQYF.

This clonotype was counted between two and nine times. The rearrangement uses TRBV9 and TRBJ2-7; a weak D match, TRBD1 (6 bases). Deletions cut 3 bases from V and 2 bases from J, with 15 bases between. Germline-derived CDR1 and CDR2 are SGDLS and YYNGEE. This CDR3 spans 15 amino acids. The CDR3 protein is CASSATGNPTYEQYF. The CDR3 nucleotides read TGTGCCAGCAGCGCAACAGGGAATCCCACCTACGAGCAGTACTTC.

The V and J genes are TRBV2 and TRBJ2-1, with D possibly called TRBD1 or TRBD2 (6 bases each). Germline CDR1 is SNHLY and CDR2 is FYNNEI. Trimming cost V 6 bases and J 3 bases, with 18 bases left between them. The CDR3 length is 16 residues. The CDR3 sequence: CASRIKGRTDYNEQFF. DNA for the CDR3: TGTGCCAGCAGGATAAAGGGGAGGACAGACTACAATGAGCAGTTCTTC.

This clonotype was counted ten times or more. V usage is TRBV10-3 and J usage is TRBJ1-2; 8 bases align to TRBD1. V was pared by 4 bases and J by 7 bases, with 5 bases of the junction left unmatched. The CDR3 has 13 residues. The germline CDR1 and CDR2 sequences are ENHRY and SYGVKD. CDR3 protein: CAISVDRELGYTF. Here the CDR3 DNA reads TGTGCCATCAGTGTGGACAGGGAGCTTGGCTACACCTTC.

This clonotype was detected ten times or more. This CDR3 reads CAASDSRGGNTIYF. CDR3 coding DNA: TGTGCCGCGTCGGACAGCCGGGGAGGAAACACCATATATTTT. The chain employs TRBV10-3 and TRBJ1-3, with TRBD1 as a possible D gene (6 bases). Germline V lookup: CDR1 ENHRY, CDR2 SYGVKD. The ends were cut back, 11 bases at V and 4 bases at J, with 18 bases in the middle. This CDR3 comprises 14 residues.

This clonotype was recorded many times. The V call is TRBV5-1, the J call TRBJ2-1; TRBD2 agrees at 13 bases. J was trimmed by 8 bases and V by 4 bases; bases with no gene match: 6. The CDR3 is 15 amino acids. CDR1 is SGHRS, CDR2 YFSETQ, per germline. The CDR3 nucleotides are TGCGCCAGCAGCCCCGGACTAGCGGGGGTTTATGAGCAGTTCTTC. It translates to CASSPGLAGVYEQFF.

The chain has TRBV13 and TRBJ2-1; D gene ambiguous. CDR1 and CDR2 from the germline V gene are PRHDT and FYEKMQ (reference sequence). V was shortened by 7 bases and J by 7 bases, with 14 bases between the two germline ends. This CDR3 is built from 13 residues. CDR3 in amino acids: CASKDSPLNEQFF. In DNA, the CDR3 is TGTGCCAGCAAAGACTCACCCTTAAATGAGCAGTTCTTC.

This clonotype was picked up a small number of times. The CDR3 nucleotides are TGTGCCAGCAGCCCACAGCGGGGGGCGGATAATGAGCAGTTCTTC. As protein: CASSPQRGADNEQFF. The gene calls are TRBV7-2 and TRBJ2-1; 9 bases align to TRBD2. Germline trimming cut 5 bases from V and 7 bases from J; bases unmatched to any gene: 9. The CDR3 spans 15 residues. The germline V gene encodes CDR1 SGHTA and CDR2 FQGNSA.

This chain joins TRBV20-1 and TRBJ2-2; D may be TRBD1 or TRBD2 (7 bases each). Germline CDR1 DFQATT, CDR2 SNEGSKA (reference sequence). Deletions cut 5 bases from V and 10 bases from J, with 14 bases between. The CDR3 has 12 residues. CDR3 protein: CSAQGGREELFF. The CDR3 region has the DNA TGCAGTGCTCAGGGGGGGCGGGAGGAGCTGTTTTTT.

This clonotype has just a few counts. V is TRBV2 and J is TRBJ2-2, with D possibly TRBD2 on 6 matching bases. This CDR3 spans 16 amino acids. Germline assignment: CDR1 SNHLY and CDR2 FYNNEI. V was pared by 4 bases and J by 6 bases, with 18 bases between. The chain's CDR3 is CASSGGAGTLAGELFF. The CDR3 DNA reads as TGTGCCAGCAGTGGAGGGGCGGGGACCCTGGCCGGGGAGCTGTTTTTT.